The clone carrying this T cell receptor (beta chain) was seen many times. Its matching antigen is unknown. This sample stems from a study of T-cell reconstitution after alpha-beta-depleted transplantation in children. Whole-study findings and limits: After one year, T-cell counts and TCRbeta diversity mostly came from new T cells. It was reported that alpha-beta T cells came from several hundred expanded graft clones (about two months after transplant). Surviving recipient T cells and thymic progenitors accounted for the high day-60 TCRbeta diversity observed in some patients.

The germline gives CDR1 MDHEN, CDR2 SYDVKM. V dropped 6 bases and J dropped 2 bases, with 14 bases sitting between them. CDR3 length equals 14 residues. Researchers prepared the TCRbeta library using unique molecular identifiers, the study reports. TCRdb called the PCR reads again in MiXCR, with one record for every CDR3 protein. The sample yields some 50,000 distinct CDR3 sequences, around 8.8% seen once. The chain employs TRBV28 and TRBJ2-7; D might be TRBD1 (5 bases). The clonotype originates from a male patient between 2 and 9 years old who had a stem cell transplant for chronic granulomatous disease, so the T cells may come from the graft donor. The sample consisted of PBMCs, mostly from graft donor cells, taken 60 days after TCRalphabeta/CD19-depleted stem cell transplant. The CDR3 sequence is CASSLRVTAYEQYF. The CDR3 coding sequence is TGTGCCAGCAGCCTCAGGGTGACGGCCTACGAGCAGTACTTC.